These 22 T cell receptor beta chains came from one sample sequenced in a study of blood T cells in healthy people across ages. The second PCR ran 7 to 11 cycles with a sample-barcoded 5' primer and J-beta primers. TCRdb reanalysed the 5' RACE reads using MiXCR and keeps one entry per CDR3 protein. The sample yields about 1.7 million distinct CDR3 sequences, roughly 27% seen once. What was sequenced was blood. Receptors originate from a woman aged 30 to 39 in good health.

V and J are TRBV7-2 and TRBJ2-6, with 8 bases that match TRBD1. CDR3 length: 18 amino acids. Germline CDR1 is SGHTA and CDR2 is FQGNSA. V trimming: 5 bases; J trimming: 3 bases; junction bases outside the gene matches: 12. The CDR3, as DNA: TGTGCCAGCAGCCCTCAGGGGGCCAATCTTGGTGGGGCCAACGTCCTGACTTTC. Its protein product is CASSPQGANLGGANVLTF. Full variable domain (missing parts from reference TRBV7-2 and TRBJ2-6): GAGVSQSPSNKVTEKGKDVELRCDPISGHTALYWYRQSLGQGLEFLIYFQGNSAPDKSGLPSDRFSAERTGGSVSTLTIQRTQQEDSAVYLCASSPQGANLGGANVLTFGAGSRLTVL.

This chain connects TRBV7-2 to TRBJ2-3; TRBD2 agrees at 13 bases. Losses at the gene ends were 0 bases for V and 3 bases for J; bases not matched to a gene: 3. The CDR3 totals 17 residues. Per germline, CDR1 SGHTA and CDR2 FQGNSA. CDR3 bases: TGTGCCAGCAGCTTAGCTCGGACTAGCGGGAGTACAGATACGCAGTATTTT. Translating gives CASSLARTSGSTDTQYF.

This clonotype was found a few times. This chain uses TRBV15 with TRBJ1-5; the match to TRBD1 covers 7 bases. The CDR3 spans 17 residues. Germline V gene sequence: CDR1 LNHNV, CDR2 YYDKDF (reference sequence). The V segment lost 7 bases and the J segment 4 bases; nucleotides outside the gene matches: 16. This chain's CDR3 is CATKDREDAFGNQPQHF. The CDR3 region has the DNA TGTGCCACCAAAGACAGGGAAGATGCCTTTGGTAATCAGCCCCAGCATTTT.

The V gene is TRBV30, the J gene TRBJ1-5, with D uncertain. V dropped 0 bases and J dropped 8 bases, with 14 bases sitting between them. In germline, CDR1 is GTSNPN, CDR2 SVGIG (reference sequence). The CDR3 runs to 14 residues. The CDR3 bases are TGTGCCTGGAGTGTACCAGGCGGCGTGAAGCCCCAGCATTTT. It encodes CAWSVPGGVKPQHF.

For this clonotype: Mismatch with germline at one junction end may stem from a read error. The chain combines TRBV28 with TRBJ2-2, with D possibly matching TRBD2 (5 bases). Per the germline V gene, CDR1 is MDHEN and CDR2 is SYDVKM. The CDR3 extends over 14 amino acids. The CDR3 is CGSITARASGELFF. Here the CDR3 DNA reads TGTGGCAGCATCACCGCGCGGGCGTCCGGGGAGCTGTTTTTT.

Note on this clonotype: A much larger clonotype is one base distant, so this may be a read error. The chain is built from TRBV9 and TRBJ2-4; TRBD1 might be the D (6 bases). The DNA end is more similar to TRBJ2-7, so the J call may be wrong. Germline V gene lookup returns CDR1 SGDLS and CDR2 YYNGEE. The CDR3 has 14 amino acids. The chain's CDR3 is CASRVDQGNYEQYF. The CDR3 nucleotides read TGTGCCAGCAGGGTAGATCAGGGGAACTACGAGCAGTACTTC.

This rearrangement joins TRBV12-3 or TRBV12-4 to TRBJ1-6; D unresolved. Deletions cut 3 bases from V and 11 bases from J, with 11 bases between. The CDR3 has 13 residues. The CDR3: CASSFQVATPLHF. CDR3 coding DNA: TGTGCCAGCAGTTTCCAGGTGGCGACACCCCTCCACTTT.

V and J are TRBV20-1 and TRBJ1-2, with 10 bases that match TRBD1. This CDR3 contains 15 residues. Germline lookup yields CDR1 DFQATT and CDR2 SNEGSKA (reference sequence). After removal of 5 bases from V and 2 bases from J, the junction contained 8 bases not matched to a gene. The CDR3 sequence is CSAQDRGQQNYGYTF. The CDR3 nucleotides read TGCAGTGCTCAAGACAGGGGGCAACAGAACTATGGCTACACCTTC.

The V call is TRBV24-1, the J call TRBJ2-7; tentatively, D is TRBD1 (6 bases). V was cut by 3 bases and J by 6 bases, with 20 bases left in between. CDR1 and CDR2 (germline): KGHDR, SFDVKD. The CDR3 sequence is 16 residues long. CDR3 DNA: TGTGCCACCAGTGATACCTCCGGGACAAGGGACGGCGAGCAGTACTTC. It is translated as CATSDTSGTRDGEQYF.

The table lists this clonotype with many counts. The CDR3 protein is CASSYGHEQFF. The CDR3, as DNA: TGTGCCAGCAGTTATGGCCATGAGCAGTTCTTC. The V call is TRBV6-5, the J call TRBJ2-1, with no clear D. Per the germline V gene, CDR1 is MNHEY and CDR2 is SVGAGI. Between the trimmed V and J ends, which lost 3 bases and 8 bases, there was a span of 5 bases. The CDR3 loop spans 11 amino acids.

This clonotype was counted a few times. The J gene is TRBJ2-3, the V gene TRBV18; D is unclear. The V end was cut by 4 bases, the J end by 0 bases, with 11 bases between. Germline CDR1 KGHSH, CDR2 LQKENI. This CDR3 spans 15 amino acids. DNA of the CDR3: TGTGCCAGCTCACTGACCCCTATTAGCACAGATACGCAGTATTTT. Translating it yields CASSLTPISTDTQYF.

In this sample, this clonotype turned up a few times. The chain is built from TRBV7-9 and TRBJ1-2; no clear D gene. Deletions cut 3 bases from V and 4 bases from J, with 12 bases between. CDR3 length equals 14 residues. Germline loops: CDR1 SEHNR, CDR2 FQNEAQ (reference sequence). The CDR3 sequence: CASSLYPGGYGYTF. CDR3 DNA sequence: TGTGCCAGCAGCTTGTATCCGGGTGGCTATGGCTACACCTTC. Looking up the rest from reference TRBV7-9 and TRBJ1-2 gives the full variable domain: DTGVSQNPRHKITKRGQNVTFRCDPISEHNRLYWYRQTLGQGPEFLTYFQNEAQLEKSRLLSDRFSAERPKGSFSTLEIQRTEQGDSAMYLCASSLYPGGYGYTFGSGTRLTVV.

The V call is TRBV5-1, the J call TRBJ2-3, with TRBD2 as a possible D gene (6 bases). The CDR3 extends over 15 amino acids. Germline CDR1 SGHRS, CDR2 YFSETQ. Trimming took off 3 bases at V and 4 bases at J, with 15 bases between the two ends. CDR3 bases: TGCGCCAGCAGCTCGGAGGGGAGAGAATCAGATACGCAGTATTTT. This gives the protein CASSSEGRESDTQYF.

The J gene is TRBJ2-7, the V gene TRBV5-1; D may match TRBD1 or TRBD2 (5 bases each). V lost 4 bases and J lost 3, with 14 bases in between. This CDR3 is 14 amino acids long. The germline V gene encodes CDR1 SGHRS and CDR2 YFSETQ. The CDR3 loop reads CASSPEGSLYEQYF. CDR3 nucleotide sequence: TGCGCCAGCAGCCCCGAGGGGTCCCTCTACGAGCAGTACTTC.

This clonotype was recorded once. The rearrangement joins TRBV20-1 to TRBJ2-5; TRBD2 aligns across 9 bases. V lost 3 bases, J lost 11 bases, and 10 bases stayed unmatched. The CDR3 loop spans 13 amino acids. Germline V gene lookup returns CDR1 DFQATT and CDR2 SNEGSKA (reference sequence). DNA of the CDR3: TGCAGTGCTAGTCGTCCTAGCGGGACGGAGCAGTACTTC. It translates to CSASRPSGTEQYF.

This clonotype was seen ten or more times. This chain links TRBV6-5 with TRBJ2-7, with 8 nucleotides matching TRBD1. Germline V gene data show CDR1 as MNHEY and CDR2 as SVGAGI. The CDR3 sequence is 15 residues long. V lost 6 bases to trimming and J lost 2 bases; unmatched junction nucleotides: 9. CDR3: CASRSPGTGAYEQYF. CDR3 bases: TGTGCCAGCAGGTCACCCGGGACAGGAGCCTACGAGCAGTACTTC.

This chain links TRBV19 with TRBJ2-1; 9 bases fit TRBD2. The ends lost 4 bases at V and 8 bases at J; junction bases unmatched: 6. Looked up from germline, CDR1 is LNHDA and CDR2 is SQIVND (reference sequence). This CDR3 has 14 amino acids. CDR3 DNA: TGTGCCAGTAGTAGAAGTAGCGGGAGCTATGAGCAGTTCTTC. Protein: CASSRSSGSYEQFF.

The CDR3 DNA sequence: TGTGCCAGCAGCTTGTTAAGGACACGCTCCTACAATGAGCAGTTCTTC. Its translation is CASSLLRTRSYNEQFF. V usage is TRBV13 and J usage is TRBJ2-1; D possibly corresponds to TRBD1 (5 bases). Germline V CDR1 and CDR2: PRHDT, FYEKMQ (reference sequence). V lost 3 bases to trimming and J lost 0 bases, with 12 bases between them. The CDR3 has 16 amino acids.

Concerning this clonotype itself: Germline and junction disagree at one end, which may indicate a read error. The chain employs TRBV6-4 and TRBJ2-2, with TRBD2 as a possible D gene (5 bases). Germline V gives CDR1 MRHNA, CDR2 SNTAGT. This CDR3 spans 12 amino acids. The CDR3 here is CATQAITGEPFF. The CDR3 DNA is TGTGCCACCCAGGCCATCACCGGGGAGCCGTTTTTT.

With regard to this clonotype: The junction differs from germline at one of its ends, possibly a read error. The V call is TRBV28, the J call TRBJ1-2, with 8 bases matching TRBD1. This CDR3 has 13 residues. Germline V gives CDR1 MDHEN, CDR2 SYDVKM. The CDR3 is CASSTGTGDGHTF. Here the CDR3 DNA reads TGTGCCAGCAGCACCGGGACAGGAGATGGCCACACCTTC.

This chain links TRBV29-1 with TRBJ2-3; TRBD2 is a possible D gene (5 bases). Germline V gene data show CDR1 as SQVTM and CDR2 as ANQGSEA. Trimming cost V 8 bases and J 4 bases, with 13 bases left between them. The length of the CDR3 is 12 residues. CDR3 sequence reads: CSSARGPDTQYF. DNA of the CDR3: TGCAGCTCGGCCCGAGGGCCAGATACGCAGTATTTT.

This clonotype occurred a few times. This chain joins TRBV4-1 and TRBJ1-5, with a possible D match to TRBD1 (5 bases). V was shortened by 4 bases and J by 0 bases, with 10 bases between the two germline ends. Germline-derived CDR1 and CDR2 are MGHRA and YSYEKL. The CDR3 extends over 15 amino acids. Here the CDR3 DNA reads TGCGCCAGCAGCCGACAGCCCTATAGCAATCAGCCCCAGCATTTT. Translating it yields CASSRQPYSNQPQHF.